Following are 25 T cell receptor beta chains from one sample sequenced in a study of blood T cell repertoires in COVID-19. The data were produced by immunoSEQ multiplex PCR, yet TCRdb's version contains in-frame clones alone and is incomplete. The table has about 180,000 clones, over 80% seen once. The sequenced sample consisted of peripheral blood. Receptors were obtained from a woman in her 50s with acute or convalescent COVID-19.

V usage is TRBV29-1 and J usage is TRBJ2-1; 7 bases align to TRBD2. With 7 bases clipped from V and 7 bases from J, the junction kept 7 bases outside the gene matches. The CDR3 totals 12 residues. CDR1 is SQVTM, CDR2 ANQGSEA, per germline. The CDR3 here is CSARPSGNEQFF. As DNA, the CDR3 is TGCAGCGCGCGGCCTAGCGGTAATGAGCAGTTCTTC.

The rearrangement uses TRBV2 and TRBJ1-1; possible D gene TRBD1, 5 bases. Trimming stripped 6 bases from V and 11 bases from J, with 16 bases between. Germline CDR1 and CDR2: SNHLY and FYNNEI. The CDR3 covers 12 residues. CDR3 DNA: TGTGCCAGCAGCTATGGGGCCCTGCGGGCTTTCTTT. Protein product: CASSYGALRAFF.

V gene TRBV2 combines with J gene TRBJ1-6; D possibly corresponds to TRBD1 (6 bases). The V and J ends lost 4 bases and 7 bases respectively, with 11 bases between them. The CDR3 has 14 residues. CDR1 and CDR2 (germline): SNHLY, FYNNEI. CDR3 coding DNA: TGTGCCAGCAGTGTTACAGGGCAAAATTCACCCCTCCACTTT. This sequence encodes CASSVTGQNSPLHF.

The CDR3 bases are TGTGCCAGCTCACCGGGACTAGCGGGGACTCAAGAGACCCAGTACTTC. Protein: CASSPGLAGTQETQYF. This chain links TRBV18 with TRBJ2-5; 13 nucleotides align to TRBD2. With 3 bases clipped from V and 2 bases from J, the junction kept 3 bases outside the gene matches. Germline CDR1 reads KGHSH; CDR2 reads LQKENI. The CDR3 runs 16 residues.

J is TRBJ2-5 and V is TRBV7-9; maybe TRBD2 (6 bases). The CDR3 extends over 16 amino acids. From germline, CDR1 is SEHNR and CDR2 FQNEAQ (reference sequence). V lost 6 bases, J lost 4 bases, and 21 bases lay in between. The CDR3 here is CASRPGAGSGGETQYF. The CDR3 region has the DNA TGTGCCAGCAGGCCCGGTGCGGGGTCTGGAGGAGAGACCCAGTACTTC.

V is TRBV7-2 and J is TRBJ2-5, with D possibly TRBD2 on 5 matching bases. Trimming cost V 4 bases and J 4 bases, with 13 bases left between them. The CDR3 runs 14 residues. Germline CDR1 SGHTA, CDR2 FQGNSA. The CDR3 sequence is CASSSPSHPETQYF. The CDR3 coding sequence is TGTGCCAGCAGCTCCCCTAGCCACCCAGAGACCCAGTACTTC.

This clone has more than one count but fewer than ten. This chain joins TRBV30 and TRBJ1-2; D is undetermined. CDR3 length: 12 residues. Trimming shortened V by 0 bases and J by 11 bases, and 13 bases separated the two germline ends. The germline gives CDR1 GTSNPN, CDR2 SVGIG (reference sequence). CDR3 nucleotide sequence: TGTGCCTGGAGTGTACTGGGAGTTTGGTACACCTTC. Its translation is CAWSVLGVWYTF. The full variable domain, in which reference TRBV30 and TRBJ1-2 provide the parts outside the CDR3, is SQTIHQWPATLVQPVGSPLSLECTVEGTSNPNLYWYRQAAGRGLQLLFYSVGIGQISSEVPQNLSASRPQDRQFILSSKKLLLSDSGFYLCAWSVLGVWYTFGSGTRLTVV.

This clone has only a few counts. V and J are TRBV27 and TRBJ1-2; maybe TRBD1 (6 bases). Trimming cost V 4 bases and J 3 bases, with 12 bases left between them. This CDR3 is built from 14 residues. Germline V gene sequence: CDR1 MNHEY, CDR2 SMNVEV (reference sequence). The CDR3 sequence is CASSSRGDDYGYTF. As DNA, the CDR3 is TGTGCCAGCAGTTCCAGGGGAGACGACTATGGCTACACCTTC.

The chain combines TRBV10-3 with TRBJ2-7; 7 nucleotides align to TRBD1. The J segment lost 7 bases and the V segment lost 0 bases, leaving 6 bases of the junction unmatched. Per germline, CDR1 ENHRY and CDR2 SYGVKD. The CDR3 has 14 amino acids. CDR3 nucleotides: TGTGCCATCAGTGAGTCGGAAAGGGGGCTTGAGCAGTACTTC. It yields the protein CAISESERGLEQYF.

This clone was detected once. V and J are TRBV7-9 and TRBJ2-3; TRBD1 agrees at 9 bases. The CDR3 is made up of 16 amino acids. The germline gives CDR1 SEHNR, CDR2 FQNEAQ (reference sequence). V shed 5 bases and J 0 bases; nucleotides not matched to a gene: 6. The CDR3 DNA reads TGTGCCAGCAGCCTGTTCGGGACAGGGAGCACAGATACGCAGTATTTT. This translates into CASSLFGTGSTDTQYF. Combining the CDR3 with reference TRBV7-9 and TRBJ2-3 gives the whole variable domain DTGVSQNPRHKITKRGQNVTFRCDPISEHNRLYWYRQTLGQGPEFLTYFQNEAQLEKSRLLSDRFSAERPKGSFSTLEIQRTEQGDSAMYLCASSLFGTGSTDTQYFGPGTRLTVL.

The chain uses TRBV7-9 and TRBJ1-1, with 8 bases matching TRBD1. There are 13 residues in the CDR3. Germline V gives CDR1 SEHNR, CDR2 FQNEAQ (reference sequence). V lost 1 base and J lost 11; bases outside the gene matches: 6. The CDR3 DNA sequence: TGTGCCAGCAGCTTAGGGACAGGGAGTGAGGCTTTCTTT. Its protein is CASSLGTGSEAFF.

This clone came up a few times. The gene calls are TRBV27 and TRBJ2-2; D is undetermined. Germline CDR1 MNHEY, CDR2 SMNVEV (reference sequence). CDR3 length: 12 amino acids. Trimming left V 4 bases short and J 3 bases short, with 3 bases between. The CDR3 DNA is TGTGCCAGCAGTTCTCACACCGGGGAGCTGTTTTTT. This gives the protein CASSSHTGELFF.

This chain links TRBV13 with TRBJ1-5; D is unclear. Germline loops: CDR1 PRHDT, CDR2 FYEKMQ (reference sequence). The V end lost 0 bases, the J end lost 6 bases, and 3 bases lay between the germline ends. This CDR3 comprises 12 residues. This chain's CDR3 is CASSLGLQPQHF. The CDR3 bases are TGTGCCAGCAGCTTAGGCCTTCAGCCCCAGCATTTT.

The chain combines TRBV12-1 with TRBJ2-5; TRBD2 was called by the table and not checked on the DNA. TRBV12-1 is an annotated pseudogene. This CDR3 has 15 amino acids. CDR3 DNA: TGTGCCAGCAGCCCCGCAGGGCGGGAGTATGAGACCCAGTACTTC. Translated: CASSPAGREYETQYF.

This clone appeared a few times. The chain has TRBV3-1 (or the pseudogene TRBV3-2) and TRBJ1-1; D is uncertain. There are 13 residues in the CDR3. In germline, CDR1 is LGHDT, CDR2 YNNKEL (reference sequence). V was pared by 1 base and J by 4 bases, with 7 bases between. In nucleotides, the CDR3 is TGTGCCAGCAGCCAAGGGAGTAGCACTGAAGCTTTCTTT. Its translation: CASSQGSSTEAFF.

The CDR3 sequence: CASSTGRGQVAYEQYF. The CDR3 DNA reads as TGTGCCAGCAGTACCGGTCGGGGTCAGGTAGCCTACGAGCAGTACTTC. The chain recombines TRBV27 with TRBJ2-7, with a possible D match to TRBD2 (5 bases). The CDR3 length is 16 residues. V gave up 5 bases and J gave up 2 bases, with 19 bases separating them. The germline V gene has CDR1 MNHEY and CDR2 SMNVEV (reference sequence).

This sequence joins TRBV9 and TRBJ2-5, with 7 bases that match TRBD1. Trimming removed 3 bases from V and 1 base from J; junction bases left unmatched: 3. This CDR3 has 14 amino acids. Germline CDR1 is SGDLS and CDR2 is YYNGEE. CDR3 sequence reads: CASSADRTQETQYF. DNA for the CDR3: TGTGCCAGCAGCGCGGACAGGACCCAAGAGACCCAGTACTTC.

The chain combines TRBV11-3 with TRBJ2-3; D is ambiguous. Trimming shortened V by 4 bases and J by 5 bases, and 4 bases separated the two germline ends. The CDR3 is 11 residues long. Germline V CDR1 and CDR2: SGHNT, YENEEA. The CDR3 is CASSSGDTQYF. CDR3 sequence (DNA): TGTGCCAGCAGCTCGGGAGATACGCAGTATTTT.

The chain is built from TRBV19 and TRBJ2-5, with a weak D call TRBD2 (6 bases). Trimming took off 6 bases at V and 2 bases at J, with 16 bases between the two ends. The CDR3 extends over 15 amino acids. CDR1 and CDR2 (germline): LNHDA, SQIVND (reference sequence). CDR3 sequence (DNA): TGTGCCAGTAGCAACTTGGTGGGGACTCAAGAGACCCAGTACTTC. This encodes CASSNLVGTQETQYF.

The J gene is TRBJ2-7, the V gene TRBV14, with D tentatively TRBD1 (6 bases). This CDR3 has 14 residues. CDR1 and CDR2 from the germline V gene are SGHDN and FVKESK. V was clipped by 9 bases and J by 0 bases, with 15 bases between them. As DNA, the CDR3 is TGTGCCAGTTCCCCCGGGACAAACTCCTACGAGCAGTACTTC. Amino acid sequence: CASSPGTNSYEQYF.

The V gene is TRBV4-3, the J gene TRBJ2-5; 7 bases are a match to TRBD2. J lost 2 bases, V lost 0 bases, and 9 bases had no gene match. CDR1 is LGHNA and CDR2 is YSLEER in the germline V gene. This CDR3 spans 17 amino acids. The CDR3 region has the DNA TGCGCCAGCAGCCAAGATTTGGGAGCGGGAAGGCAAGAGACCCAGTACTTC. It translates to CASSQDLGAGRQETQYF.

This clone was detected once. CDR3 amino acids: CASSLPPSRGITEAFF. The DNA for the CDR3 is TGCGCCAGCAGCTTGCCTCCGAGCAGGGGGATCACTGAAGCTTTCTTT. The rearrangement links TRBV5-1 to TRBJ1-1, with 7 bases that match TRBD1. Germline loops: CDR1 SGHRS, CDR2 YFSETQ. The CDR3 loop spans 16 amino acids. After removal of 1 base from V and 4 bases from J, the junction contained 10 bases not matched to a gene.

J is TRBJ1-1 and V is TRBV3-1 (or the pseudogene TRBV3-2); D is uncertain. Trimming left V 1 base short and J 6 bases short, with 12 bases between. Germline CDR1 and CDR2: LGHDT and YNNKEL (reference sequence). The CDR3 is 14 residues long. The CDR3 region has the DNA TGTGCCAGCAGCCAAGCCCCCTTTACAGCTGAAGCTTTCTTT. It yields the protein CASSQAPFTAEAFF.

The J gene is TRBJ2-1, the V gene TRBV5-1; 16 bases are shared with TRBD2. Germline trimming cut 3 bases from V and 8 bases from J; bases unmatched to any gene: 5. This CDR3 has 16 amino acids. The V gene's germline CDR1 is SGHRS and CDR2 YFSETQ. The CDR3 DNA follows: TGCGCCAGCAGCTCGGGACTAGCGGGAGGGCCTGATGAGCAGTTCTTC. As protein: CASSSGLAGGPDEQFF.

The rearrangement links TRBV13 to TRBJ2-2, with 7 bases matching TRBD1. The CDR3 spans 15 residues. With 5 bases clipped from V and 5 bases from J, the junction kept 8 bases outside the gene matches. Germline CDR1 PRHDT, CDR2 FYEKMQ (reference sequence). The CDR3 loop is CASSPRTGHTGELFF. The CDR3 DNA sequence: TGTGCCAGCAGCCCACGGACAGGTCATACCGGGGAGCTGTTTTTT.